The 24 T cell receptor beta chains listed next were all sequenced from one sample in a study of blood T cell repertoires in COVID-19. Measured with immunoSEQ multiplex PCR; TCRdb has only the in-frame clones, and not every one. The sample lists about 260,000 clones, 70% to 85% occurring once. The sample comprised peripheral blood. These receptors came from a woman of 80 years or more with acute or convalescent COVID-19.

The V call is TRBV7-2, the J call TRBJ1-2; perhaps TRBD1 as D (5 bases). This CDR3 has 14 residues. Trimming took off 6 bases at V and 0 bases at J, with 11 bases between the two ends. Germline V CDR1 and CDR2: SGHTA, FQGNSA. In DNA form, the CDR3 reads TGTGCCAGCAGACGCGGGGGATCTAACTATGGCTACACCTTC. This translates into CASRRGGSNYGYTF.

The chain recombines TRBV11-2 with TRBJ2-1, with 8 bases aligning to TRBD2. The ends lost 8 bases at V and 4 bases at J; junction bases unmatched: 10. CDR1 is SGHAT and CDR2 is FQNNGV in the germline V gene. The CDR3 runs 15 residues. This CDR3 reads CASQPGQRGYNEQFF. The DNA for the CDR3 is TGTGCCAGCCAACCCGGTCAGCGGGGGTACAATGAGCAGTTCTTC.

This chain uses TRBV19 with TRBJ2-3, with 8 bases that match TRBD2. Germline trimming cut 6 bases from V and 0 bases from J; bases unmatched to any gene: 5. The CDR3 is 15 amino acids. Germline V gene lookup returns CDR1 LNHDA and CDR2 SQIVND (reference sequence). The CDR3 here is CASRRTSTSTDTQYF. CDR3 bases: TGTGCCAGTAGACGGACTAGCACAAGCACAGATACGCAGTATTTT.

The CDR3, as DNA: TGTGCCAGCAGCCTACAGGGGTTTGGAAACACCATATATTTT. Translation gives CASSLQGFGNTIYF. The chain couples TRBV11-2 to TRBJ1-3; 7 bases fit TRBD1. The CDR3 extends over 14 amino acids. Per germline, CDR1 SGHAT and CDR2 FQNNGV. Unmatched junction bases numbered 4, after V lost 5 bases and J lost 3 bases.

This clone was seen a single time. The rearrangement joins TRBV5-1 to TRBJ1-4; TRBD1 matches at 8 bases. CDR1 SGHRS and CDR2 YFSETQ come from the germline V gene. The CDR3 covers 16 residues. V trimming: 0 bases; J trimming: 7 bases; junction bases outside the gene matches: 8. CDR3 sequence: CASSLGQGRLSEKLFF. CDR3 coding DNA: TGCGCCAGCAGCTTGGGACAGGGGCGGTTGAGTGAAAAACTGTTTTTT.

The chain's CDR3 is CASGWGLRDTQYF. As DNA, the CDR3 is TGTGCCAGCGGCTGGGGCCTGAGAGATACGCAGTATTTT. The rearrangement links TRBV9 to TRBJ2-3, with a possible D match to TRBD1 (5 bases). Trimming removed 7 bases from V and 5 bases from J, with 14 bases in between. The V gene's germline CDR1 is SGDLS and CDR2 YYNGEE. CDR3 length: 13 amino acids.

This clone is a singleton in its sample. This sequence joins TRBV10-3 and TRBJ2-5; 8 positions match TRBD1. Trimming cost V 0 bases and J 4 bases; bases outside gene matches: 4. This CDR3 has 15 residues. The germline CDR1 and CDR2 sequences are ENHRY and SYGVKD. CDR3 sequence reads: CAISESPGGRETQYF. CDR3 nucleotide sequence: TGTGCCATCAGTGAGTCTCCAGGGGGCCGAGAGACCCAGTACTTC.

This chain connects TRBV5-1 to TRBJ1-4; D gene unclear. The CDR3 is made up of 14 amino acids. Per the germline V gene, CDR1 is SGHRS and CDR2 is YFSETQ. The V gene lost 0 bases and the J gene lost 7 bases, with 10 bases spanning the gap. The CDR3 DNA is TGCGCCAGCAGCTTGGGTGGCGGGAGTGAAAAACTGTTTTTT. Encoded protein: CASSLGGGSEKLFF.

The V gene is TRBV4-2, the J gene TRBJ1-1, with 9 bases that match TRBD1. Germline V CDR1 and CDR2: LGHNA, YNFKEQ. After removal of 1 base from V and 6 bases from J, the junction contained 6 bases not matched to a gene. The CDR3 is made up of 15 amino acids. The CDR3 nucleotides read TGTGCCAGCAGCCAAGCGGACAGGGGTCTACCTGAAGCTTTCTTT. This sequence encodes CASSQADRGLPEAFF.

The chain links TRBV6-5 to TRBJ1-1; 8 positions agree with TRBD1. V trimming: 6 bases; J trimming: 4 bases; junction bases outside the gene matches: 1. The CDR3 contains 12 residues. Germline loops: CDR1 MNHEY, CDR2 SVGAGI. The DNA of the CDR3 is TGTGCCAGCAGAGGACAGGGCACTGAAGCTTTCTTT. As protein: CASRGQGTEAFF.

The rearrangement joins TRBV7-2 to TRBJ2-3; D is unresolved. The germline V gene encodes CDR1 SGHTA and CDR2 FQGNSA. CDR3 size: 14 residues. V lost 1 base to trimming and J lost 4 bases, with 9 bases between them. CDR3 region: CASSLDSVADTQYF. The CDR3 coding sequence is TGTGCCAGCAGCTTAGATTCAGTCGCAGATACGCAGTATTTT.

In DNA, the CDR3 is TGTGCCAGCGGGGCGAGCACAGATACGCAGTATTTT. It codes for CASGASTDTQYF. This rearrangement joins TRBV2 to TRBJ2-3, with a weak D call TRBD1 (5 bases). V was cut by 8 bases and J by 0 bases, with 6 bases left in between. Looked up from germline, CDR1 is SNHLY and CDR2 is FYNNEI. This CDR3 contains 12 residues.

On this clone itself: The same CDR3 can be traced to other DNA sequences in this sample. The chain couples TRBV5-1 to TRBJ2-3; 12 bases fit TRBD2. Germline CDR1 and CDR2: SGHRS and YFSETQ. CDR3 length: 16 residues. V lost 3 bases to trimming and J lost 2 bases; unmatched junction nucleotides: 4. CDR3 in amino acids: CASSSGLAGSTDTQYF. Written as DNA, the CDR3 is TGCGCCAGCAGCTCCGGACTAGCGGGGTCCACAGATACGCAGTATTTT.

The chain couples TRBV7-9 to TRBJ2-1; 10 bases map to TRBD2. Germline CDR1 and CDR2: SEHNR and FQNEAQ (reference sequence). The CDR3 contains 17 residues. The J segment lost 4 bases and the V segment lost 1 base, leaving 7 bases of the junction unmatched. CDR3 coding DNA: TGTGCCAGCAGCTTAGTCCTCGGGACTAGCGAGTACAATGAGCAGTTCTTC. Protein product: CASSLVLGTSEYNEQFF.

This CDR3 is CATSRPTDLNGYTF. The CDR3 DNA sequence: TGTGCCACCAGCAGGCCGACAGATCTAAATGGCTACACCTTC. The gene calls are TRBV15 and TRBJ1-2; the D gene is possibly TRBD1 (5 bases). Germline V gene sequence: CDR1 LNHNV, CDR2 YYDKDF (reference sequence). V was clipped by 3 bases and J by 6 bases, with 14 bases between them. This CDR3 spans 14 amino acids.

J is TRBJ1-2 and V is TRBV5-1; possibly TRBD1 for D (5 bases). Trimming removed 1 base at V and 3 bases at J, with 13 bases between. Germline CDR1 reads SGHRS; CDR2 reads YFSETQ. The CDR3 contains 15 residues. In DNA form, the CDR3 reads TGCGCCAGCAGCTTGAACAAGGGAGGGGACTATGGCTACACCTTC. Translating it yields CASSLNKGGDYGYTF.

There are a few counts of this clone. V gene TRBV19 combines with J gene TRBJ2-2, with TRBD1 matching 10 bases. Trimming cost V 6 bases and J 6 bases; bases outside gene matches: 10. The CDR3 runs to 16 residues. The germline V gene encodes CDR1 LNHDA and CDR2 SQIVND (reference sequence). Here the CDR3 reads CASRPPDRGISGELFF. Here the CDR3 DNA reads TGTGCCAGTAGACCTCCGGACAGGGGGATTTCCGGGGAGCTGTTTTTT. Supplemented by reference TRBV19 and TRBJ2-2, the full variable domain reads DGGITQSPKYLFRKEGQNVTLSCEQNLNHDAMYWYRQDPGQGLRLIYYSQIVNDFQKGDIAEGYSVSREKKESFPLTVTSAQKNPTAFYLCASRPPDRGISGELFFGEGSRLTVL.

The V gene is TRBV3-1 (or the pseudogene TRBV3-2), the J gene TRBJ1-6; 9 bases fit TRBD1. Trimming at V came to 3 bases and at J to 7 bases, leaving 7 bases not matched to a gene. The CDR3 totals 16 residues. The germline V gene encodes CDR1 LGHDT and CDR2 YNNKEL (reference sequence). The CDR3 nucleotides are TGTGCCAGCAGCCACGGGACAGGGTTAGTGAATTCACCCCTCCACTTT. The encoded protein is CASSHGTGLVNSPLHF.

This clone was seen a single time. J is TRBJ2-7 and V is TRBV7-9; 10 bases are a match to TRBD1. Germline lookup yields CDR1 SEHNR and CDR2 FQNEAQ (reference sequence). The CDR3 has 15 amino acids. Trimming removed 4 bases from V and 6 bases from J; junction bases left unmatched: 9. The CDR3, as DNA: TGTGCCAGCAGCTCCACTAGTAGGACAGGGGGCGAGCAGTACTTC. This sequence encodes CASSSTSRTGGEQYF.

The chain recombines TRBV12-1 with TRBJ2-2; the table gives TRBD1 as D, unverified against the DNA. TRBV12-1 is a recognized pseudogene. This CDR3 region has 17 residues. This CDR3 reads CASSPTRSTRATGELFF. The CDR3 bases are TGTGCCAGCAGCCCCACCAGGTCCACACGAGCCACCGGGGAGCTGTTTTTT.

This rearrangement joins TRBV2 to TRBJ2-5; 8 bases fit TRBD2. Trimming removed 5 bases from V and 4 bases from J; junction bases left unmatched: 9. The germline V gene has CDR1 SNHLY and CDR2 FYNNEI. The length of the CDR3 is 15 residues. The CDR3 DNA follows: TGTGCCAGCAGTCCTACGGGACTAGGGACAGAGACCCAGTACTTC. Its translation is CASSPTGLGTETQYF.

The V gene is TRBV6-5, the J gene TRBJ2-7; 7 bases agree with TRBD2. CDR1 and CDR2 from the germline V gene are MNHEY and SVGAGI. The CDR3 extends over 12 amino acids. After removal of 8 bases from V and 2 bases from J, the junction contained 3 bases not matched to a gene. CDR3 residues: CASGRGAYEQYF. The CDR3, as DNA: TGTGCCAGCGGACGGGGGGCCTACGAGCAGTACTTC.

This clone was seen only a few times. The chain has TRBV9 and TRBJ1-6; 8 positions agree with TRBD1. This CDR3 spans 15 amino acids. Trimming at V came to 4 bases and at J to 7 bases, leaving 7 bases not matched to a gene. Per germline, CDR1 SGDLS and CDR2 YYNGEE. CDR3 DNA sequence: TGTGCCAGCAGCCCCCGACAGGGGAGGAATTCACCCCTCCACTTT. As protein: CASSPRQGRNSPLHF. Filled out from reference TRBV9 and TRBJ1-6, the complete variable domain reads DSGVTQTPKHLITATGQRVTLRCSPRSGDLSVYWYQQSLDQGLQFLIQYYNGEERAKGNILERFSAQQFPDLHSELNLSSLELGDSALYFCASSPRQGRNSPLHFGNGTRLTVT.

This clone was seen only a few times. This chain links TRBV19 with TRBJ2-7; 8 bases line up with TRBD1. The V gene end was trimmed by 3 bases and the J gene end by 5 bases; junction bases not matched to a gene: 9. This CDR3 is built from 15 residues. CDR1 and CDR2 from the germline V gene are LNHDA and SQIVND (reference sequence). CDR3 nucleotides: TGTGCCAGTAGTATGTTTAGGACAGGGAAGGACGAGCAGTACTTC. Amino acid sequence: CASSMFRTGKDEQYF.